Listed here are 31 T cell receptor beta chains from one sample, sequenced in a study of CXCR4 blockade with PD-1 therapy in pancreatic cancer. TCRdb keeps only in-frame clones here, not all; method: immunoSEQ multiplex PCR. In the table there are around 15,000 clones, about 72% of which are singletons. The sequenced sample was tumor tissue. These receptors came from a human donor with pancreatic ductal adenocarcinoma.

The chain carries TRBV18 and TRBJ1-6; 7 nucleotides line up with TRBD1. Losses at the gene ends were 3 bases for V and 9 bases for J; bases not matched to a gene: 5. The CDR3 is 14 amino acids. Germline assignment: CDR1 KGHSH and CDR2 LQKENI. The CDR3, as DNA: TGTGCCAGCTCACCGGACAGGAGTAGTTCACCCCTCCACTTT. Its protein product is CASSPDRSSSPLHF.

The rearrangement links TRBV2 to TRBJ2-3, with TRBD2 identical over 14 bases. The CDR3 loop spans 14 amino acids. Germline V gives CDR1 SNHLY, CDR2 FYNNEI. J gave up 7 bases and V 6 bases, and 3 bases lay outside the gene matches. The CDR3 nucleotides are TGTGCCAGCAGGGGGACTAGCGGGAGTAATACGCAGTATTTT. As protein: CASRGTSGSNTQYF.

The chain carries TRBV29-1 and TRBJ2-7; D is unclear. Germline V gives CDR1 SQVTM, CDR2 ANQGSEA. The CDR3 loop spans 13 amino acids. The ends were cut back, 7 bases at V and 0 bases at J, with 13 bases in the middle. This CDR3 is CSALDVSSYEQYF. The CDR3 bases are TGCAGCGCCCTGGACGTGAGCTCCTACGAGCAGTACTTC.

This clone has a handful of counts. The gene calls are TRBV7-6 and TRBJ2-1; 8 bases line up with TRBD2. The CDR3 has 15 amino acids. V trimming: 2 bases; J trimming: 3 bases; junction bases outside the gene matches: 3. Germline V gene lookup returns CDR1 SGHVS and CDR2 FNYEAQ. The CDR3 nucleotides are TGTGCCAGCAGCTTAACGGGGGGGATCTACAATGAGCAGTTCTTC. It specifies CASSLTGGIYNEQFF.

The chain has TRBV29-1 and TRBJ2-1, with 7 bases aligning to TRBD1. The CDR3 covers 13 residues. Germline V gene lookup returns CDR1 SQVTM and CDR2 ANQGSEA. J lost 7 bases, V lost 2 bases, and 5 bases had no gene match. CDR3 DNA sequence: TGCAGCGTTGAAAGGGGGCTCGGGAATGAGCAGTTCTTC. As protein: CSVERGLGNEQFF.

This sequence joins TRBV10-3 and TRBJ1-1; D is unclear. Trimming pared 10 bases from V and 6 bases from J, leaving 18 bases between. This CDR3 is 13 amino acids long. Germline V CDR1 and CDR2: ENHRY, SYGVKD. Here the CDR3 DNA reads TGTGCCAGCCTATACGAAGGACGTTCTGAAGCTTTCTTT. The encoded protein is CASLYEGRSEAFF.

This sequence joins TRBV28 and TRBJ1-1, with a weak D call TRBD1 (5 bases). This CDR3 contains 14 residues. From germline, CDR1 is MDHEN and CDR2 SYDVKM. V lost 6 bases, J lost 1 base, and 12 bases lay in between. In nucleotides, the CDR3 is TGTGCCAGCAGGGAGGTTACAGGGAACACTGAAGCTTTCTTT. Translating gives CASREVTGNTEAFF.

A few counts support this clone. This sequence joins TRBV15 and TRBJ2-6; D not certain. V gave up 0 bases and J gave up 0 bases, with 3 bases separating them. The CDR3 totals 15 residues. From germline, CDR1 is LNHNV and CDR2 YYDKDF (reference sequence). The CDR3 coding sequence is TGTGCCACCAGCAGAGACAACTCTGGGGCCAACGTCCTGACTTTC. This sequence encodes CATSRDNSGANVLTF.

V gene TRBV10-1 combines with J gene TRBJ2-1; D is uncertain. With 5 bases removed from V and 2 bases from J, the gap between germline ends came to 13 bases. The germline CDR1 and CDR2 sequences are WNHNN and SYGVQD (reference sequence). CDR3 length: 15 amino acids. CDR3 residues: CASSRHAEAYNEQFF. CDR3 DNA sequence: TGCGCCAGCAGTCGCCATGCAGAGGCCTACAATGAGCAGTTCTTC.

In this sample, this clone turned up a few times. V usage is TRBV28 and J usage is TRBJ2-7; 8 bases agree with TRBD1. V was pared by 6 bases and J by 2 bases, with 6 bases of the junction left unmatched. Germline V gene data show CDR1 as MDHEN and CDR2 as SYDVKM. The CDR3 is 14 residues long. As DNA, the CDR3 is TGTGCCAGCAGGAGACAGGGGTCCACCTACGAGCAGTACTTC. Residues: CASRRQGSTYEQYF.

The rearrangement links TRBV11-3 to TRBJ1-5; unclear D gene. Trimming took off 5 bases at V and 4 bases at J, with 18 bases between the two ends. The CDR3 sequence is 16 residues long. In germline, CDR1 is SGHNT, CDR2 YENEEA. The CDR3 protein is CASSQGSGSLNQPQHF. The CDR3 DNA is TGTGCCAGCAGCCAAGGATCGGGGTCTCTTAATCAGCCCCAGCATTTT.

The genes are TRBV11-3 and TRBJ2-7, with TRBD1 matching 8 bases. The germline V gene has CDR1 SGHNT and CDR2 YENEEA. Unmatched junction bases numbered 5, after V lost 1 base and J lost 3 bases. CDR3 length: 15 amino acids. The DNA for the CDR3 is TGTGCCAGCAGCTTAGGGACAGGGTCCGTCTACGAGCAGTACTTC. It codes for CASSLGTGSVYEQYF.

This clone was counted only a few times. The rearrangement joins TRBV6-8 to TRBJ1-1; D remains ambiguous. V was pared by 4 bases and J by 5 bases, with 8 bases between. CDR1 is MNHGY, CDR2 SAAAGT, per germline. The CDR3 totals 12 residues. The CDR3 is CASSSRSTEAFF. Here the CDR3 DNA reads TGTGCCAGCAGTTCCCGCTCGACTGAAGCTTTCTTT.

The chain employs TRBV28 and TRBJ1-1; D unresolved. V lost 5 bases and J lost 11, with 18 bases in between. The CDR3 contains 13 residues. Germline V CDR1 and CDR2: MDHEN, SYDVKM. CDR3 in DNA: TGTGCCAGCAGTAGGGTGGCTGGCCGCGTGGCTTTCTTT. It translates to CASSRVAGRVAFF.

The CDR3 is CASSRRTEHLPLHF. The CDR3 DNA is TGTGCCAGCAGTAGGAGGACCGAACATTTACCCCTCCACTTT. The genes are TRBV6-8 and TRBJ1-6; D gene unclear. V lost 5 bases and J 12 bases, leaving 17 bases between the germline ends. The CDR3 is 14 amino acids. Germline V gene sequence: CDR1 MNHGY, CDR2 SAAAGT.

There are a few counts of this clone. V is TRBV28 and J is TRBJ2-2; D is ambiguous. The CDR3 totals 14 residues. Germline lookup yields CDR1 MDHEN and CDR2 SYDVKM. V lost 6 bases and J 5 bases, leaving 13 bases between the germline ends. CDR3 coding DNA: TGTGCCAGCAGACAAGACACCTTTACCGGGGAGCTGTTTTTT. Translation: CASRQDTFTGELFF.

With regard to this clone: The identical CDR3 is also encoded by other nucleotide sequences in the sample. CDR3 in amino acids: CATSRDRGNEKLFF. The CDR3 nucleotides are TGTGCCACCAGCAGAGACCGGGGAAATGAAAAACTGTTTTTT. The V call is TRBV15, the J call TRBJ1-4, with D uncertain. The germline CDR1 and CDR2 sequences are LNHNV and YYDKDF (reference sequence). V lost 0 bases and J 5 bases, leaving 7 bases between the germline ends. The CDR3 is 14 amino acids.

This chain uses TRBV15 with TRBJ1-4, with TRBD1 matching 7 bases. The CDR3 has 15 amino acids. The J segment lost 7 bases and the V segment lost 4 bases, leaving 9 bases of the junction unmatched. Germline CDR1 is LNHNV and CDR2 is YYDKDF (reference sequence). CDR3 coding DNA: TGTGCCACCAGCAAGGACAGGTTCTCAGGTGAAAAACTGTTTTTT. Translation gives CATSKDRFSGEKLFF. The entire variable domain, with the rest obtained from reference TRBV15 and TRBJ1-4, is as follows: DAMVIQNPRYQVTQFGKPVTLSCSQTLNHNVMYWYQQKSSQAPKLLFHYYDKDFNNEADTPDNFQSRRPNTSFCFLDIRSPGLGDTAMYLCATSKDRFSGEKLFFGSGTQLSVL.

This rearrangement joins TRBV10-2 to TRBJ1-1; weak D call: TRBD1 (6 bases). CDR1 and CDR2 from the germline V gene are WSHSY and SAAADI. The CDR3 has 17 amino acids. Trimming cost V 2 bases and J 1 base, with 17 bases left between them. This CDR3 reads CASSESHWGPGNTEAFF. CDR3 coding DNA: TGCGCCAGCAGTGAGAGTCATTGGGGGCCAGGGAACACTGAAGCTTTCTTT.

The genes are TRBV19 and TRBJ1-2; D gene uncertain. Trimming stripped 4 bases from V and 3 bases from J, with 18 bases between. Germline-derived CDR1 and CDR2 are LNHDA and SQIVND (reference sequence). The CDR3 extends over 16 amino acids. CDR3 DNA: TGTGCCAGTAGTAACCCCCGGTTAGGCGACGACTATGGCTACACCTTC. This translates into CASSNPRLGDDYGYTF. The full variable domain, with the rest looked up from reference TRBV19 and TRBJ1-2, is DGGITQSPKYLFRKEGQNVTLSCEQNLNHDAMYWYRQDPGQGLRLIYYSQIVNDFQKGDIAEGYSVSREKKESFPLTVTSAQKNPTAFYLCASSNPRLGDDYGYTFGSGTRLTVV.

The sample holds a few counts of this clone. The read is 1 residue too short to cover the CDR3 end, so that end is filled in from the germline J gene. The rearrangement uses TRBV6-1 and TRBJ2-7; D unclear. CDR3 length equals 15 residues. With 1 base removed from V and 1 base from J, the gap between germline ends came to 11 bases. CDR1 and CDR2 from the germline V gene are MNHNS and SASEGT. The CDR3 bases that were read are TGTGCCAGCAGTGAAGACCGGCTAGGATCCTACGAGCAGTAC. Protein: CASSEDRLGSYEQY. The full CDR3 protein is CASSEDRLGSYEQYF.

The chain carries TRBV1 and TRBJ2-7; TRBD1, as called in the table, went unchecked against the DNA. TRBV1 is described as a pseudogene. The CDR3 covers 14 residues. CDR3 sequence (DNA): TGCGCCAGCAGCCAAGATCGACAGTCCTACGAGCAGTACTTC. Translating gives CASSQDRQSYEQYF.

The chain is built from TRBV19 and TRBJ2-5, with D unresolved. V was shortened by 1 base and J by 5 bases, with 14 bases between the two germline ends. CDR1 and CDR2 from the germline V gene are LNHDA and SQIVND (reference sequence). The CDR3 totals 15 residues. The CDR3 DNA sequence: TGTGCCAGTAGTATAGTACTATGGCTGGGCGAGACCCAGTACTTC. It yields the protein CASSIVLWLGETQYF.

This CDR3 reads CASSTDPPNHGGLGVEETQYF. The CDR3 DNA reads as TGTGCCAGTAGTACCGACCCCCCAAATCATGGGGGACTGGGGGTGGAAGAGACCCAGTACTTC. The rearrangement joins TRBV19 to TRBJ2-5, with D possibly matching TRBD2 (6 bases). V lost 4 bases, J lost 3 bases, and 33 bases lay in between. CDR3 length: 21 amino acids. The germline CDR1 and CDR2 sequences are LNHDA and SQIVND (reference sequence).

The chain recombines TRBV18 with TRBJ1-6, with 9 bases identical to TRBD1. Trimming removed 8 bases from V and 10 bases from J; junction bases left unmatched: 12. The germline V gene has CDR1 KGHSH and CDR2 LQKENI. CDR3 size: 15 residues. This CDR3 reads CASGNRRTGDSPLHF. The DNA of the CDR3 is TGTGCCAGCGGCAATCGTCGGACAGGGGACTCACCCCTCCACTTT. The complete variable domain, with remaining parts taken from reference TRBV18 and TRBJ1-6, reads NAGVMQNPRHLVRRRGQEARLRCSPMKGHSHVYWYRQLPEEGLKFMVYLQKENIIDESGMPKERFSAEFPKEGPSILRIQQVVRGDSAAYFCASGNRRTGDSPLHFGNGTRLTVT.

This clone was picked up a small number of times. The gene calls are TRBV28 and TRBJ1-2, with TRBD1 identical over 7 bases. Germline values: CDR1 MDHEN, CDR2 SYDVKM. This CDR3 region has 14 residues. V lost 5 bases to trimming and J lost 4 bases; unmatched junction nucleotides: 7. CDR3 amino acids: CASSRTGLGYGYTF. CDR3 nucleotides: TGTGCCAGCAGTCGGACAGGTCTAGGCTATGGCTACACCTTC.

This chain uses TRBV19 with TRBJ2-5, with 8 positions matching TRBD1. Germline loops: CDR1 LNHDA, CDR2 SQIVND (reference sequence). CDR3 length equals 14 residues. Losses at the gene ends were 5 bases for V and 3 bases for J; bases not matched to a gene: 5. This chain's CDR3 is CASSARTGKETQYF. DNA for the CDR3: TGTGCCAGTAGTGCAAGGACAGGGAAAGAGACCCAGTACTTC.

CDR3: CASQETEYQETQYF. The DNA for the CDR3 is TGTGCCAGTCAGGAGACCGAGTACCAAGAGACCCAGTACTTC. J is TRBJ2-5 and V is TRBV19; no definite D call. V dropped 8 bases and J dropped 0 bases, with 13 bases sitting between them. The CDR3 sequence is 14 residues long. Germline V gene data show CDR1 as LNHDA and CDR2 as SQIVND (reference sequence).

This chain joins TRBV18 and TRBJ2-7, with 10 bases identical to TRBD1. V was clipped by 3 bases and J by 2 bases; unmatched bases: 1. CDR1 is KGHSH, CDR2 LQKENI, per germline. This CDR3 has 14 amino acids. CDR3 region: CASSPGQGAYEQYF. Written as DNA, the CDR3 is TGTGCCAGCTCACCCGGACAGGGGGCCTACGAGCAGTACTTC.

The chain has TRBV30 and TRBJ2-1, with D possibly matching TRBD2 (5 bases). CDR1 and CDR2 (germline): GTSNPN, SVGIG (reference sequence). The CDR3 totals 16 residues. The V end lost 2 bases, the J end lost 4 bases, and 18 bases lay between the germline ends. The CDR3 DNA is TGTGCCTGGAGTCCCCCGACTGTTAGCGCGTACAATGAGCAGTTCTTC. It specifies CAWSPPTVSAYNEQFF.

V usage is TRBV29-1 and J usage is TRBJ2-7; 12 bases are a match to TRBD2. V shed 7 bases, J shed 6 bases, and the junction held 7 bases outside the gene matches. Germline V gene lookup returns CDR1 SQVTM and CDR2 ANQGSEA. The CDR3 length is 13 residues. In DNA, the CDR3 is TGCAGCGCCCGGACTAGCGGGGAAGGCGAGCAGTACTTC. Encoded protein: CSARTSGEGEQYF.